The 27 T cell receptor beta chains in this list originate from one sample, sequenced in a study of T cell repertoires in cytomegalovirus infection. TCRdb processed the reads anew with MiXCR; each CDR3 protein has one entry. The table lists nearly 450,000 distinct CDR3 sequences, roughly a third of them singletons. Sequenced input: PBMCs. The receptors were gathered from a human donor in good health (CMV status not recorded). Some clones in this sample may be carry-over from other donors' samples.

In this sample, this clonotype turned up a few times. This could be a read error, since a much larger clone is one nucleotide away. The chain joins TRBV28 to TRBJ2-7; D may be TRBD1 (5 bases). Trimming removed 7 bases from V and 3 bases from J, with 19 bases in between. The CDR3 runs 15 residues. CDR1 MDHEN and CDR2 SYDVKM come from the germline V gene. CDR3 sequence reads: CASIPQQVLFYEQYF. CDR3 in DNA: TGTGCCAGCATCCCCCAACAGGTGCTCTTCTACGAGCAGTACTTC.

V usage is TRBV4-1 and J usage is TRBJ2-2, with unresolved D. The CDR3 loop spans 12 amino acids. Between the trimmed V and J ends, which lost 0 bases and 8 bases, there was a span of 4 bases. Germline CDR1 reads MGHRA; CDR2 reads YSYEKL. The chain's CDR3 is CASSQEGGELFF. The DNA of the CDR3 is TGCGCCAGCAGCCAAGAGGGAGGGGAGCTGTTTTTT.

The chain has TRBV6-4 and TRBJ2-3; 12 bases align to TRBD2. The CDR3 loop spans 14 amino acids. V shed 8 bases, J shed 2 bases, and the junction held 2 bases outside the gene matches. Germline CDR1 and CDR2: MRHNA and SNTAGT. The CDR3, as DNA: TGTGCCAGCTCTAGCGGGGGGGCCACAGATACGCAGTATTTT. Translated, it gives CASSSGGATDTQYF.

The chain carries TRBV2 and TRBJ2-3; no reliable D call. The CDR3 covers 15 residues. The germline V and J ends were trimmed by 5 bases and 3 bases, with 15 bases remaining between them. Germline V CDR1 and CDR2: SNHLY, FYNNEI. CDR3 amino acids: CASSLRSVATDTQYF. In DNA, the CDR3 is TGTGCCAGCAGTCTGCGAAGCGTAGCAACAGATACGCAGTATTTT.

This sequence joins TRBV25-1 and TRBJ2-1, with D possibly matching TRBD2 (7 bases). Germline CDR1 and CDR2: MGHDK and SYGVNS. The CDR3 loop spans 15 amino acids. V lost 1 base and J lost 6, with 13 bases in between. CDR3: CASSEWGGAVNEQFF. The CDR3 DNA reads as TGTGCCAGCAGTGAATGGGGGGGCGCAGTCAATGAGCAGTTCTTC.

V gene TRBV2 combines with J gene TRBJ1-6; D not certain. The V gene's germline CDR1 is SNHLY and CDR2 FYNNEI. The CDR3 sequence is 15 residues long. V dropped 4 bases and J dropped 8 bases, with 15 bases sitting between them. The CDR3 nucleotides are TGTGCCAGCAGTGGAGTTAGGGATGGGCATTCACCCCTCCACTTT. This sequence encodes CASSGVRDGHSPLHF.

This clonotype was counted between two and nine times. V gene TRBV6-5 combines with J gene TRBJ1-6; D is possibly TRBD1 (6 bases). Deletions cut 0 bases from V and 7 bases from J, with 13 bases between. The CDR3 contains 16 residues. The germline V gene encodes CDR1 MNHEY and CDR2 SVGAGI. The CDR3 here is CASSYSGGRLNSPLHF. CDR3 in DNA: TGTGCCAGCAGTTACTCGGGGGGCAGGTTGAATTCACCCCTCCACTTT.

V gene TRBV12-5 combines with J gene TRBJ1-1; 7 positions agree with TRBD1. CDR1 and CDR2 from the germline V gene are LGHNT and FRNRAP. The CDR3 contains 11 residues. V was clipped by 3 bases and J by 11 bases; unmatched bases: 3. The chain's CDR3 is CASGLGQVAFF. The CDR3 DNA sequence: TGTGCTAGTGGTTTAGGACAGGTTGCTTTCTTT.

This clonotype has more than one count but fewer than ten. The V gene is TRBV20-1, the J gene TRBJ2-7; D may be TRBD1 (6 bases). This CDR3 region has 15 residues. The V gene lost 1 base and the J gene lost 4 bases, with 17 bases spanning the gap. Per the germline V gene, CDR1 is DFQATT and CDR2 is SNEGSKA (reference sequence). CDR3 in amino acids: CSARVARGTLYEQYF. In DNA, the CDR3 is TGCAGTGCTAGAGTGGCCAGGGGTACTTTGTACGAGCAGTACTTC.

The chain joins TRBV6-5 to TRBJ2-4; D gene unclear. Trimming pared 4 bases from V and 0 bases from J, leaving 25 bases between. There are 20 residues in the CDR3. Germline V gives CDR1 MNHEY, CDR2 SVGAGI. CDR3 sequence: CASSCSPGLGHDLAKNIQYF. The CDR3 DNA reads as TGTGCCAGCAGTTGCTCTCCGGGTCTAGGTCACGACCTAGCCAAAAACATTCAGTACTTC.

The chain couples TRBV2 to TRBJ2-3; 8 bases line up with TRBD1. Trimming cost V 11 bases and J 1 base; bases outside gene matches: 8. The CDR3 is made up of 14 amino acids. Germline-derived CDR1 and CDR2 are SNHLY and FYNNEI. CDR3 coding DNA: TGTGCCGCTTTGACAGGGGTACGCACAGATACGCAGTATTTT. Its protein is CAALTGVRTDTQYF.

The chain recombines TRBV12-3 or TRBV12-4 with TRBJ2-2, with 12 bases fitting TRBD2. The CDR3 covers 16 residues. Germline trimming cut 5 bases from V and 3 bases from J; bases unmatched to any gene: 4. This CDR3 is CASSRTSGAHTGELFF. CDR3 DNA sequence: TGTGCCAGCAGTCGGACTAGCGGGGCTCACACCGGGGAGCTGTTTTTT.

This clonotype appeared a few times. CDR3 coding DNA: TGTGCCAGCGGGCTAAGGGCGGACTATGGCTACACCTTC. It yields the protein CASGLRADYGYTF. The chain uses TRBV28 and TRBJ1-2, with D unclear. CDR3 size: 13 residues. V was shortened by 8 bases and J by 3 bases, with 13 bases between the two germline ends. CDR1 is MDHEN, CDR2 SYDVKM, per germline.

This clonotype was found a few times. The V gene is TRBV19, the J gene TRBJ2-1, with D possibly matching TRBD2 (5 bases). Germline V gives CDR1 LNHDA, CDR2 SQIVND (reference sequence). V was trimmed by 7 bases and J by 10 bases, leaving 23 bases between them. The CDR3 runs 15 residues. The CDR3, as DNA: TGTGCCAGTAATTTGGAGAACGGGCACGGGGAAGAGCAGTTCTTC. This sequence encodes CASNLENGHGEEQFF.

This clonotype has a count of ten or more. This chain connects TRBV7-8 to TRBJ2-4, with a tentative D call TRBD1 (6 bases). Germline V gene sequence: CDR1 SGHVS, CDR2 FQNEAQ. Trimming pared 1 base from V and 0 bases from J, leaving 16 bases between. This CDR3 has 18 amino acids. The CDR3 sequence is CASSLGGQWGLAKNIQYF. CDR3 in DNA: TGTGCCAGCAGCTTAGGTGGACAGTGGGGGTTAGCCAAAAACATTCAGTACTTC.

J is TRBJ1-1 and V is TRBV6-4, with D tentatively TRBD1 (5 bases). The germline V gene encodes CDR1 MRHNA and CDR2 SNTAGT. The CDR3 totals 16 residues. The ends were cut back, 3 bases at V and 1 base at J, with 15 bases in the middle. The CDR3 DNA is TGTGCCAGCAGTGATAGACCGGGGGTGGGGAACACTGAAGCTTTCTTT. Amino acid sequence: CASSDRPGVGNTEAFF.

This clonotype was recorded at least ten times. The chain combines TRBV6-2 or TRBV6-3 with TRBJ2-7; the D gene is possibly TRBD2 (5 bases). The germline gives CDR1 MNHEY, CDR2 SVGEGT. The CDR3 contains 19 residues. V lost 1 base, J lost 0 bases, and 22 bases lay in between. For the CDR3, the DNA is TGTGCCAGCAGTTACTTGTTGATCGGCAGGACTTCGAGCTCCTACGAGCAGTACTTC. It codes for CASSYLLIGRTSSSYEQYF.

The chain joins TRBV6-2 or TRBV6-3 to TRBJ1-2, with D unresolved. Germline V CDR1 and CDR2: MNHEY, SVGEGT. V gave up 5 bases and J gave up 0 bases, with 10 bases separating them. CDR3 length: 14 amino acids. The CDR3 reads CASSRPHANYGYTF. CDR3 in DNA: TGTGCCAGCAGTCGACCTCATGCTAACTATGGCTACACCTTC.

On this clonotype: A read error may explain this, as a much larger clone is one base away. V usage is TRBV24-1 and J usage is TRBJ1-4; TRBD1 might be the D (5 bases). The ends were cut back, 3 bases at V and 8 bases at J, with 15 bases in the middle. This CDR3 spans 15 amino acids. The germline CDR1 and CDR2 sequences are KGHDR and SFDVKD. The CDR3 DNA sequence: TGTGCCACCAGTGATCCCCGGGACCGGATGGAAAAACTGTTTTTT. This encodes CATSDPRDRMEKLFF.

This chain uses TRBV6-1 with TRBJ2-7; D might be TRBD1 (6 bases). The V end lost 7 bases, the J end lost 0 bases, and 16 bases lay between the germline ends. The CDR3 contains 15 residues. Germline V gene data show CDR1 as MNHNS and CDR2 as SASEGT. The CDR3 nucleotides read TGTGCCAGCACCATCGACAGGCAACCCTCCTACGAGCAGTACTTC. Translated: CASTIDRQPSYEQYF.

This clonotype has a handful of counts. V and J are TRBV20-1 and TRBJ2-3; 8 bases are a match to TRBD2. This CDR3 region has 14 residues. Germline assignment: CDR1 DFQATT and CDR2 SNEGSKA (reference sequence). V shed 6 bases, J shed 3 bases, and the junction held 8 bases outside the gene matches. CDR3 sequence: CSALRGGLTDTQYF. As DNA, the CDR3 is TGCAGTGCCCTCCGGGGGGGCCTAACAGATACGCAGTATTTT.

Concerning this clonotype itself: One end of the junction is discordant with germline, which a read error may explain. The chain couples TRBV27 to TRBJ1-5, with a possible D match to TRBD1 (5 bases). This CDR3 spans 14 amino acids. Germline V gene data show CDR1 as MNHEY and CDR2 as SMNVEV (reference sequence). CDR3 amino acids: CANSFDRTNQPQHF. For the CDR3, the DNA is TGTGCCAACAGTTTTGACAGAACCAATCAGCCCCAGCATTTT.

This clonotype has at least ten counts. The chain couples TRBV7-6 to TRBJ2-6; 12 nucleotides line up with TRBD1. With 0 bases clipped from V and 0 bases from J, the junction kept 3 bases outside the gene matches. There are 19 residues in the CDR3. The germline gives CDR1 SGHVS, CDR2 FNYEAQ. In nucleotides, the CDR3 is TGTGCCAGCAGCTTAGCCGGGACAGGGGGCTACTCTGGGGCCAACGTCCTGACTTTC. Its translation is CASSLAGTGGYSGANVLTF.

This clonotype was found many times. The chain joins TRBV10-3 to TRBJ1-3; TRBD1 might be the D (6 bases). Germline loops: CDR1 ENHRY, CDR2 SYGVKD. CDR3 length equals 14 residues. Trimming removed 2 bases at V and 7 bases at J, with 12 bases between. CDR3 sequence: CAISEKAGENTIYF. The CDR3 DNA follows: TGTGCCATCAGTGAGAAGGCAGGGGAGAACACCATATATTTT.

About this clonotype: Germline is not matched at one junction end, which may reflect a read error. The CDR3 DNA reads as TGTGCCAACAGTAAGGGACAGGGGGAATACGAGCAGTACTTC. The encoded protein is CANSKGQGEYEQYF. This chain connects TRBV6-1 to TRBJ2-7; 11 bases align to TRBD1. The CDR3 is 14 residues long. Looked up from germline, CDR1 is MNHNS and CDR2 is SASEGT.

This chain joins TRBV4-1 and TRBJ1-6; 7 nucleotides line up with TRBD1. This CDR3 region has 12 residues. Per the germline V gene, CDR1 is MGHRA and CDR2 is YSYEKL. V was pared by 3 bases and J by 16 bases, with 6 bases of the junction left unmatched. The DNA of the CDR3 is TGCGCCAGCAGCCACAACCCGGGACAGCTCCACTTT. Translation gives CASSHNPGQLHF.

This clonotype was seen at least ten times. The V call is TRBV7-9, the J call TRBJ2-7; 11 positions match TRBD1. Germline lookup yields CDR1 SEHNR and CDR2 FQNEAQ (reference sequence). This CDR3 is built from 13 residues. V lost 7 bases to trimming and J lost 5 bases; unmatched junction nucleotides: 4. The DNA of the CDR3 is TGTGCCAGCATCCGGACAGGGGGCAACGAGCAGTACTTC. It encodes CASIRTGGNEQYF.